This is a list of T cell receptor beta chains from one sample in a study of identical twins. MiXCR, run by TCRdb on the 5' RACE reads, gives a single entry per CDR3 protein. The data contain about 100,000 distinct CDR3 sequences, 5.5% to 7% of them singletons. The source material was memory T cells sorted from blood. The receptors here all came from a woman aged 50 to 60 in good health. Each CDR3 is given with its conserved first and last residue. A D gene is named only where the DNA matches it firmly. Clone size is not always given. Where it is, it says once, few, many or a class for expanded clones.

V: TRBV29-1
size: many
D: TRBD2
length: 15
J: TRBJ2-1
CDR3: CSVDHPGLASDEQFF
DNA: TGCAGCGTTGATCACCCGGGACTAGCTAGCGATGAGCAGTTCTTC

V: TRBV19
size: .
D: .
length: 16
J: TRBJ2-2
CDR3: CASSRATGSWAGELFF
DNA: TGTGCCAGTAGCAGGGCAACCGGGTCGTGGGCCGGGGAGCTGTTTTTT

V: TRBV7-8
size: many
D: .
length: 15
J: TRBJ2-2
CDR3: CASSRSMGYTGELFF
DNA: TGTGCCAGCAGCCGCTCTATGGGGTACACCGGGGAGCTGTTTTTT

V: TRBV29-1
size: many
D: .
length: 12
J: TRBJ2-5
CDR3: CSVREGLETQYF
DNA: TGCAGCGTTCGAGAGGGGTTGGAGACCCAGTACTTC

V: TRBV2
size: .
D: TRBD2
length: 11
J: TRBJ2-1
CDR3: CARGLAGDQFF
DNA: TGTGCCAGAGGACTAGCGGGAGATCAGTTCTTC

V: TRBV6-6
size: many
D: .
length: 13
J: TRBJ1-2
CDR3: CASSPGVNYGYTF
DNA: TGTGCCAGCAGCCCAGGGGTTAACTATGGCTACACCTTC

V: TRBV4-2
size: few
D: .
length: 17
J: TRBJ2-5
CDR3: CASSQDISLGTRETQYF
DNA: TGTGCCAGCAGCCAAGATATTTCCCTGGGGACGAGGGAGACCCAGTACTTC

V: TRBV7-6
size: many
D: .
length: 13
J: TRBJ2-3
CDR3: CASSVLRTDTQYF
DNA: TGTGCCAGCAGCGTTTTGCGCACAGATACGCAGTATTTT

V: TRBV28
size: many
D: .
length: 13
J: TRBJ2-2
CDR3: CASTGAIFGELFF
DNA: TGTGCCAGCACGGGGGCGATTTTCGGGGAGCTGTTTTTT

V: TRBV3-1
size: many
D: .
length: 12
J: TRBJ2-2
CDR3: CASSSTGGELFF
DNA: TGTGCCAGCAGCTCCACCGGGGGGGAGCTGTTTTTT

V: TRBV11-2
size: .
D: .
length: 15
J: TRBJ2-5
CDR3: CASSTGTTGGETQYF
DNA: TGTGCCAGCAGCACAGGGACAACGGGAGGAGAGACCCAGTACTTC

V: TRBV7-3
size: many
D: TRBD2
length: 14
J: TRBJ2-2
CDR3: CARSLAGDTGELFF
DNA: TGTGCCAGATCCTTAGCGGGCGACACCGGGGAGCTGTTTTTT

V: TRBV20-1
size: many
D: TRBD2
length: 15
J: TRBJ2-3
CDR3: CSARVLAGSFDTQYF
DNA: TGCAGTGCTAGAGTTCTAGCGGGCTCCTTTGATACGCAGTATTTT

V: TRBV19
size: .
D: .
length: 18
J: TRBJ2-6
CDR3: CASSIGSRPTSGANVLTF
DNA: TGTGCCAGTAGTATAGGTAGCAGACCGACCTCTGGGGCCAACGTCCTGACTTTC

V: TRBV7-9
size: many
D: .
length: 15
J: TRBJ1-2
CDR3: CASSLGGARVAGYTF
DNA: TGTGCCAGCAGCTTGGGAGGCGCCCGGGTGGCTGGCTACACCTTC

V: TRBV10-3
size: few
D: .
length: 10
J: TRBJ2-1
CDR3: CAIMGPGQFF
DNA: TGTGCCATCATGGGTCCGGGTCAGTTCTTC

V: TRBV7-7
size: many
D: .
length: 15
J: TRBJ1-4
CDR3: CASSITGTANEKLFF
DNA: TGTGCCAGCAGCATTACAGGGACGGCTAATGAAAAACTGTTTTTT

V: TRBV7-8
size: many
D: TRBD2
length: 19
J: TRBJ2-3
CDR3: CASSLGLADPYLSTDTQYF
DNA: TGTGCCAGCAGCTTAGGACTAGCGGACCCTTACCTCTCCACAGATACGCAGTATTTT

V: TRBV20-1
size: few
D: .
length: 12
J: TRBJ1-5
CDR3: CSAREGLRAQHF
DNA: TGCAGTGCTAGAGAGGGACTCAGAGCCCAGCATTTT

V: TRBV15
size: many
D: .
length: 15
J: TRBJ1-1
CDR3: CATSSYEAGRTEAFF
DNA: TGTGCCACCAGCTCCTATGAGGCGGGAAGGACTGAAGCTTTCTTT

V: TRBV30
size: many
D: .
length: 16
J: TRBJ2-4
CDR3: CAWSSPNRLTQNIQYF
DNA: TGTGCCTGGAGCAGTCCCAACCGGCTCACACAAAACATTCAGTACTTC

V: TRBV29-1
size: many
D: .
length: 14
J: TRBJ2-4
CDR3: CSVVAGGPKNIQYF
DNA: TGCAGCGTTGTAGCCGGGGGCCCCAAAAACATTCAGTACTTC

V: TRBV5-1
size: many
D: TRBD1
length: 18
J: TRBJ1-3
CDR3: CASSSWTGSVRSGNTIYF
DNA: TGCGCCAGCAGCTCGTGGACAGGGTCGGTGAGGTCTGGAAACACCATATATTTT

V: TRBV7-9
size: many
D: .
length: 15
J: TRBJ2-1
CDR3: CASGHRVGIYNEQFF
DNA: TGTGCCAGCGGTCACAGGGTTGGGATTTACAATGAGCAGTTCTTC

V: TRBV7-6
size: many
D: TRBD2
length: 16
J: TRBJ2-3
CDR3: CASSLGTSANTDTQYF
DNA: TGTGCCAGCAGCCTGGGGACTAGCGCCAACACAGATACGCAGTATTTT

V: TRBV29-1
size: few
D: .
length: 14
J: TRBJ1-2
CDR3: CSVEEGGINYGYTF
DNA: TGCAGCGTTGAAGAAGGCGGCATAAACTATGGCTACACCTTC

V: TRBV9
size: many
D: .
length: 15
J: TRBJ2-1
CDR3: CASSVEGQRGNEQFF
DNA: TGTGCCAGCAGCGTAGAGGGACAACGCGGTAATGAGCAGTTCTTC

V: TRBV5-4
size: many
D: .
length: 14
J: TRBJ1-6
CDR3: CASSIRQGNSPLHF
DNA: TGTGCCAGCAGCATCCGGCAGGGGAATTCACCCCTCCACTTT

V: TRBV12-3/TRBV12-4
size: many
D: .
length: 13
J: TRBJ2-5
CDR3: CASSFPKVETQYF
DNA: TGTGCCAGCAGTTTCCCCAAGGTAGAGACCCAGTACTTC

V: TRBV29-1
size: .
D: .
length: 14
J: TRBJ2-7
CDR3: CSVEDVVLGGEQYF
DNA: TGCAGCGTTGAAGACGTAGTCCTAGGTGGCGAGCAGTACTTC

V: TRBV18
size: few
D: TRBD1
length: 15
J: TRBJ1-2
CDR3: CASSLGQGALYGYTF
DNA: TGTGCCAGCTCACTCGGACAGGGGGCGTTGTATGGCTACACCTTC

V: TRBV12-5
size: few
D: .
length: 14
J: TRBJ1-2
CDR3: CASAILLGGNGYTF
DNA: TGTGCTAGTGCTATCCTGCTGGGGGGCAATGGCTACACCTTC

V: TRBV5-1
size: many
D: TRBD1
length: 14
J: TRBJ2-2
CDR3: CASSWRTGSGELFF
DNA: TGCGCCAGCAGCTGGAGGACAGGGTCCGGGGAGCTGTTTTTT

V: TRBV5-1
size: .
D: TRBD2
length: 16
J: TRBJ2-3
CDR3: CASSLVAGGRTDTQYF
DNA: TGCGCCAGCAGCTTGGTTGCGGGAGGTCGCACAGATACGCAGTATTTT

V: TRBV6-4
size: many
D: .
length: 13
J: TRBJ2-1
CDR3: CASSDSSSGAQFF
DNA: TGTGCCAGCAGTGACAGCTCTTCGGGCGCGCAGTTCTTC

V: TRBV20-1
size: few
D: TRBD2
length: 13
J: TRBJ2-1
CDR3: CSAQRREANEQFF
DNA: TGCAGTGCTCAACGGCGGGAGGCGAATGAGCAGTTCTTC

V: TRBV20-1
size: many
D: .
length: 14
J: TRBJ2-3
CDR3: CSARERGSTDTQYF
DNA: TGCAGTGCCAGGGAGAGGGGAAGCACAGATACGCAGTATTTT

V: TRBV5-4
size: .
D: TRBD2
length: 16
J: TRBJ2-5
CDR3: CASSRGLAQYQETQYF
DNA: TGTGCCAGCAGCAGGGGACTAGCGCAGTACCAAGAGACCCAGTACTTC

V: TRBV11-2
size: few
D: .
length: 12
J: TRBJ2-2
CDR3: CASSLLTGELFF
DNA: TGTGCCAGCAGCTTACTCACCGGGGAGCTGTTTTTT

V: TRBV11-2
size: many
D: TRBD1
length: 15
J: TRBJ1-6
CDR3: CASRLDRVLNSPLHF
DNA: TGTGCCAGCAGGCTCGACAGGGTTCTGAATTCACCCCTCCACTTT

V: TRBV27
size: .
D: .
length: 12
J: TRBJ2-1
CDR3: CASSMTGRSQFF
DNA: TGTGCCAGCAGTATGACAGGTCGGTCGCAGTTCTTC

V: TRBV10-3
size: many
D: .
length: 16
J: TRBJ2-1
CDR3: CAIRSALREGYNEQFF
DNA: TGTGCCATCAGGTCGGCCCTTAGAGAGGGCTACAATGAGCAGTTCTTC

V: TRBV20-1
size: few
D: TRBD2
length: 14
J: TRBJ2-1
CDR3: CSASMGLAGREQFF
DNA: TGCAGTGCTAGTATGGGACTAGCGGGAAGGGAGCAGTTCTTC

V: TRBV5-4
size: many
D: .
length: 18
J: TRBJ2-2
CDR3: CASSGGQVRPDSTGELFF
DNA: TGTGCCAGCAGCGGAGGGCAAGTGCGTCCGGATTCCACCGGGGAGCTGTTTTTT

V: TRBV7-9
size: many
D: .
length: 13
J: TRBJ1-4
CDR3: CASRTTGSEKLFF
DNA: TGTGCCAGCAGGACGACGGGATCTGAAAAACTGTTTTTT

V: TRBV12-3/TRBV12-4
size: .
D: .
length: 12
J: TRBJ2-1
CDR3: CASSLAGAEQFF
DNA: TGTGCCAGCAGCCTCGCGGGGGCTGAGCAGTTCTTC

V: TRBV3-1
size: many
D: TRBD2
length: 16
J: TRBJ2-5
CDR3: CASSRVASGIGETQYF
DNA: TGTGCCAGCAGTCGCGTGGCTAGCGGGATTGGGGAGACCCAGTACTTC

V: TRBV6-4
size: many
D: .
length: 15
J: TRBJ2-3
CDR3: CASSRDRTSTDTQYF
DNA: TGTGCCAGCAGTCGGGACCGCACTAGCACAGATACGCAGTATTTT

V: TRBV12-3/TRBV12-4
size: many
D: TRBD2
length: 15
J: TRBJ2-1
CDR3: CASRIGTSGAGEQFF
DNA: TGTGCCAGCAGGATCGGGACTAGCGGAGCGGGTGAGCAGTTCTTC

V: TRBV5-5
size: many
D: .
length: 15
J: TRBJ2-7
CDR3: CASSGEAPFSYEQYF
DNA: TGTGCCAGCAGCGGGGAGGCCCCCTTCTCCTACGAGCAGTACTTC

V: TRBV9
size: many
D: TRBD2
length: 15
J: TRBJ2-7
CDR3: CASSPYSGRTYEQYF
DNA: TGTGCCAGCAGCCCGTATAGCGGGAGGACCTACGAGCAGTACTTC

V: TRBV5-1
size: .
D: .
length: 14
J: TRBJ2-7
CDR3: CASSLGGLTYEQYF
DNA: TGCGCCAGCAGCTTGGGAGGACTAACTTACGAGCAGTACTTC

V: TRBV5-1
size: few
D: TRBD2
length: 19
J: TRBJ2-5
CDR3: CASSFSSGRLGGYQETQYF
DNA: TGCGCCAGCAGCTTCTCAAGCGGGAGGCTCGGGGGGTACCAAGAGACCCAGTACTTC